This T cell receptor (beta chain) is drawn from a study of blood T cell repertoires in COVID-19. At the level of the study: Researchers got acute and convalescent COVID-19 samples from the United States, Italy and Spain.

In the authors' methods: Estimation of nucleated cell counts was performed using reference gene primer amplification. Repertoires were generated with immunoSEQ multiplex PCR, while TCRdb's copy carries only in-frame clones and drops some. For V, J and clone size, that table is used; D and trimming come from the DNA. The sample consists of 300,000 to 350,000 clones, 80% to 90% of them appearing once. Patients from Seattle were sampled longitudinally, starting during active infection. Germline V gene lookup returns CDR1 SGHRS and CDR2 YFSETQ. V gave up 3 bases and J gave up 6 bases, with 18 bases separating them. This CDR3 spans 15 amino acids.

Sequencing was done on a sample of peripheral blood. The V gene is TRBV5-1, the J gene TRBJ2-5, with D possibly matching TRBD2 (6 bases). The receptor comes from a man between 25 and 39 years old with COVID-19, enrolled during active disease. The DNA for the CDR3 is TGCGCCAGCAGCTCCCTGACTAGGCAAGGGAAGACCCAGTACTTC. As protein: CASSSLTRQGKTQYF.